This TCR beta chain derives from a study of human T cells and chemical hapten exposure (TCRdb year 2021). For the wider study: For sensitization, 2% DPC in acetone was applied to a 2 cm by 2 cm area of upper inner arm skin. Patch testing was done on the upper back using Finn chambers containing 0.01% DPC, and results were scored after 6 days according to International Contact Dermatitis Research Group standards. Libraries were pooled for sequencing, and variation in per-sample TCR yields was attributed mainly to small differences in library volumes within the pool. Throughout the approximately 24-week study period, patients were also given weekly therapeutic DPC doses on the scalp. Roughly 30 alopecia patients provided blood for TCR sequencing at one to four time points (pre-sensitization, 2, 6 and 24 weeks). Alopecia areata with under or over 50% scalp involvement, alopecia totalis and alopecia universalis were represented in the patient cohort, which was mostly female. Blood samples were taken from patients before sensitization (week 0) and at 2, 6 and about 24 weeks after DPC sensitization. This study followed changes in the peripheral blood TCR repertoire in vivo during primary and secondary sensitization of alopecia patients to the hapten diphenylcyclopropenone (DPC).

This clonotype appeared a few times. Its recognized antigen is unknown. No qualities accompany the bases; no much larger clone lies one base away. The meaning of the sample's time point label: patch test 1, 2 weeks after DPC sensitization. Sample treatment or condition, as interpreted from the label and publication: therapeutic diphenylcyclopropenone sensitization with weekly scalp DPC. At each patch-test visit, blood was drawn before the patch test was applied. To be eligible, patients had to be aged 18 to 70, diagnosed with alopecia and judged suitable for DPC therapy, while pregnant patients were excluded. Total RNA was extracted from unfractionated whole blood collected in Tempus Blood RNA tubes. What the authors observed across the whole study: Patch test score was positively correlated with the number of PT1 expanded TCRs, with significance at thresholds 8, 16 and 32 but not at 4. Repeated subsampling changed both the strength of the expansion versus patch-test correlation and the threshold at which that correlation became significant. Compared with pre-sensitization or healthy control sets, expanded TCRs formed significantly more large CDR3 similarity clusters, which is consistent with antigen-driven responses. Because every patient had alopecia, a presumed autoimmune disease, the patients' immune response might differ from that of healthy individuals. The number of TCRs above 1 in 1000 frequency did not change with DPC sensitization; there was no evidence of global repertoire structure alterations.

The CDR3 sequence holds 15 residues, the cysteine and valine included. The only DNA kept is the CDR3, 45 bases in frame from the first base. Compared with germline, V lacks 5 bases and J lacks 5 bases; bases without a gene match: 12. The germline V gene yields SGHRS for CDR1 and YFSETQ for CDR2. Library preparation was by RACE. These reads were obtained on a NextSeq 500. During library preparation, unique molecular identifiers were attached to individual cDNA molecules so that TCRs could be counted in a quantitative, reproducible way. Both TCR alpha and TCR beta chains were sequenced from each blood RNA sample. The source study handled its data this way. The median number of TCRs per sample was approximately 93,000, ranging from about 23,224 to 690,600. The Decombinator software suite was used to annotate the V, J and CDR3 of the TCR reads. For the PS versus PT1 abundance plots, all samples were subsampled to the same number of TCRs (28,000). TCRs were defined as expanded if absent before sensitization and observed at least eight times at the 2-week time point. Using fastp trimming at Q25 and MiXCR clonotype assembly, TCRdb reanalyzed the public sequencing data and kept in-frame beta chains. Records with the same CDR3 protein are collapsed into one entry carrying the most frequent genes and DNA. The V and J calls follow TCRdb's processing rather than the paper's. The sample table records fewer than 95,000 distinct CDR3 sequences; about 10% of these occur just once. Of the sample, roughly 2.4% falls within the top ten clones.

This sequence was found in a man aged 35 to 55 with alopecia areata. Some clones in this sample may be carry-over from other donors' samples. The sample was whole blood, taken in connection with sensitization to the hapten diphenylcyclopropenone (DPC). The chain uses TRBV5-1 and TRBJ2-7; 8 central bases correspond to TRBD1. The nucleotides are TGCGCCAGCAGGCTATCCCGGGACAGGAACCACGAGCAGTACGTC. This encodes CASRLSRDRNHEQYV.